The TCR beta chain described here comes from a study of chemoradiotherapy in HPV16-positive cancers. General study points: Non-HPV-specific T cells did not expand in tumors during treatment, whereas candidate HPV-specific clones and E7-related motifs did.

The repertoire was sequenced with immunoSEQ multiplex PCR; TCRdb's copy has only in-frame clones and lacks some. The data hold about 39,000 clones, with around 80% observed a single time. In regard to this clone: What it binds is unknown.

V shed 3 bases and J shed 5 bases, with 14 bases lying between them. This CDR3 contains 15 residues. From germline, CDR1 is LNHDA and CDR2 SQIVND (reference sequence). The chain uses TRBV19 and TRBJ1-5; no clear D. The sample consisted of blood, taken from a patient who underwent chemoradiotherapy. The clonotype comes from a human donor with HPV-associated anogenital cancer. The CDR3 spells CASSIPWGSDQPQHF. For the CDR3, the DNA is TGTGCCAGTAGTATCCCATGGGGTTCTGATCAGCCCCAGCATTTT.